This entry lists 21 T cell receptor beta chains sequenced from one sample in a study of blood T cell repertoires in COVID-19. Assay: immunoSEQ multiplex PCR; the TCRdb copy retains only in-frame clones and omits some. The sample yields roughly 38,000 clones, around 90% seen once. The sequenced sample was peripheral blood. These receptors were collected from a man aged 65 to 79 with acute or convalescent COVID-19.

The J gene is TRBJ2-1, the V gene TRBV29-1; 7 nucleotides match TRBD1. From germline, CDR1 is SQVTM and CDR2 ANQGSEA. J gave up 6 bases and V 5 bases, and 4 bases lay outside the gene matches. This CDR3 comprises 12 residues. The CDR3 sequence is CSVRPGGNEQFF. CDR3 in DNA: TGCAGCGTTCGTCCAGGGGGCAATGAGCAGTTCTTC.

The CDR3, as DNA: TGTGCCAGCAGCGACTTTAAGGGGGACGCCCGCAATCAGCCCCAGCATTTT. It encodes CASSDFKGDARNQPQHF. The rearrangement joins TRBV6-2 or TRBV6-3 to TRBJ1-5; possibly TRBD1 for D (6 bases). The CDR3 length is 17 residues. Germline-derived CDR1 and CDR2 are MNHEY and SVGEGT. V lost 6 bases and J lost 2, with 20 bases in between.

The chain combines TRBV7-2 with TRBJ2-2; TRBD2 might be the D (6 bases). Trimming took 7 bases from V and 4 from J, leaving 13 bases between them. There are 14 residues in the CDR3. CDR1 SGHTA and CDR2 FQGNSA come from the germline V gene. The CDR3 nucleotides read TGTGCCAGCAATATTAGGACTATCACCGGGGAGCTGTTTTTT. The encoded protein is CASNIRTITGELFF. Drawing the rest from reference TRBV7-2 and TRBJ2-2, the complete variable domain is GAGVSQSPSNKVTEKGKDVELRCDPISGHTALYWYRQSLGQGLEFLIYFQGNSAPDKSGLPSDRFSAERTGGSVSTLTIQRTQQEDSAVYLCASNIRTITGELFFGEGSRLTVL.

The CDR3 bases are TGTGCCAGCAGCCCCGGGACAGGGTACCCTGGGGCCAACGTCCTGACTTTC. Encoded protein: CASSPGTGYPGANVLTF. The chain combines TRBV11-2 with TRBJ2-6, with 9 bases identical to TRBD1. V shed 5 bases, J shed 2 bases, and the junction held 7 bases outside the gene matches. Germline V gene sequence: CDR1 SGHAT, CDR2 FQNNGV. The CDR3 covers 17 residues.

The chain couples TRBV3-1 (or the pseudogene TRBV3-2) to TRBJ2-7, with 12 bases lining up with TRBD2. The CDR3 has 14 amino acids. Trimming at V came to 4 bases and at J to 3 bases, leaving 1 base not matched to a gene. Germline CDR1 and CDR2: LGHDT and YNNKEL (reference sequence). The CDR3 bases are TGTGCCAGCAGCCTGGGACTAGCGGGCTACGAGCAGTACTTC. It is translated as CASSLGLAGYEQYF.

This chain links TRBV7-2 with TRBJ1-1; D not certain. Germline values: CDR1 SGHTA, CDR2 FQGNSA. The CDR3 sequence is 13 residues long. The V end lost 1 base, the J end lost 5 bases, and 8 bases lay between the germline ends. Here the CDR3 reads CASSLVARTEAFF. As DNA, the CDR3 is TGTGCCAGCAGCTTAGTAGCGCGGACTGAAGCTTTCTTT.

This clone has a handful of counts. The V gene is TRBV3-1 (or the pseudogene TRBV3-2), the J gene TRBJ1-3; TRBD1 matches at 7 bases. CDR1 is LGHDT and CDR2 is YNNKEL in the germline V gene (reference sequence). V was clipped by 1 base and J by 2 bases; unmatched bases: 5. The CDR3 has 16 residues. The CDR3 DNA reads TGTGCCAGCAGCCAAGTTTTCAGGGGGGCTGGAAACACCATATATTTT. Translating gives CASSQVFRGAGNTIYF.

The chain carries TRBV7-9 and TRBJ2-7; 8 positions match TRBD2. The germline CDR1 and CDR2 sequences are SEHNR and FQNEAQ (reference sequence). V lost 5 bases to trimming and J lost 4 bases; unmatched junction nucleotides: 7. This CDR3 contains 14 residues. The CDR3 region is CASSPGGGRYEQYF. As DNA, the CDR3 is TGTGCCAGCAGCCCCGGGGGGGGGAGATACGAGCAGTACTTC.

As regards this clone: Compared with germline, one end of the junction differs, possibly owing to a read error. The V gene is TRBV3-1 (or the pseudogene TRBV3-2), the J gene TRBJ1-2; D is perhaps TRBD1 (6 bases). Per germline, CDR1 LGHDT and CDR2 YNNKEL (reference sequence). This CDR3 contains 12 residues. CDR3 amino acids: CASSRTETGRSF. The CDR3 nucleotides read TGTGCCAGCAGCCGGACCGAGACAGGACGGAGCTTC.

The gene calls are TRBV5-1 and TRBJ1-1; no clear D. The CDR3 consists of 12 residues. Germline assignment: CDR1 SGHRS and CDR2 YFSETQ. V lost 5 bases to trimming and J lost 3 bases, with 8 bases between them. The CDR3 DNA follows: TGCGCCAGCAGGTTGTCGGACACTGAAGCTTTCTTT. Protein product: CASRLSDTEAFF.

Points on this clone: Different DNA sequences within this sample yield the same CDR3. V and J are TRBV9 and TRBJ1-2; TRBD1 agrees at 7 bases. Germline CDR1 is SGDLS and CDR2 is YYNGEE. There are 13 residues in the CDR3. Unmatched junction bases numbered 3, after V lost 5 bases and J lost 2 bases. This CDR3 reads CASRKQGNYGYTF. DNA of the CDR3: TGTGCCAGCAGAAAACAGGGGAACTATGGCTACACCTTC.

The gene calls are TRBV21-1 and TRBJ1-1; TRBD1, the table's D call, was not compared with the DNA. TRBV21-1 is annotated as a pseudogene. The CDR3 runs 14 residues. CDR3 nucleotides: TGTGCCAGCAGCAAAGATCGGCGACAGGTCTTTACTTTCTTT. Translation: CASSKDRRQVFTFF.

V is TRBV5-1 and J is TRBJ2-1; the match to TRBD2 covers 13 bases. CDR1 SGHRS and CDR2 YFSETQ come from the germline V gene. The V gene end was trimmed by 3 bases and the J gene end by 5 bases; junction bases not matched to a gene: 2. The CDR3 sequence is 15 residues long. This chain's CDR3 is CASSSGLAGNNEQFF. As DNA, the CDR3 is TGCGCCAGCAGCTCGGGACTAGCGGGGAACAATGAGCAGTTCTTC.

This chain uses TRBV9 with TRBJ2-3; possibly TRBD2 for D (6 bases). Trimming left V 0 bases short and J 0 bases short, with 11 bases between. Germline V lookup: CDR1 SGDLS, CDR2 YYNGEE. This CDR3 comprises 16 residues. The CDR3 reads CASSVGPSVSTDTQYF. CDR3 bases: TGTGCCAGCAGCGTAGGCCCTAGCGTCAGCACAGATACGCAGTATTTT. Complete variable domain (other parts from reference TRBV9 and TRBJ2-3): DSGVTQTPKHLITATGQRVTLRCSPRSGDLSVYWYQQSLDQGLQFLIQYYNGEERAKGNILERFSAQQFPDLHSELNLSSLELGDSALYFCASSVGPSVSTDTQYFGPGTRLTVL.

In regard to this clone: Mismatch with germline at one junction end may stem from a read error. The V gene is TRBV7-7, the J gene TRBJ2-7, with 10 bases matching TRBD1. The CDR3 runs to 14 residues. Germline CDR1 is SSHAT and CDR2 is FNYEAQ (reference sequence). CDR3 amino acids: CASSPDRGKGEQYF. The CDR3 region has the DNA TGTGCTAGCAGCCCGGACAGGGGGAAGGGGGAGCAGTACTTC.

The chain couples TRBV5-1 to TRBJ2-3; 8 bases agree with TRBD1. After removal of 6 bases from V and 1 base from J, the junction contained 1 base not matched to a gene. CDR1 SGHRS and CDR2 YFSETQ come from the germline V gene. This CDR3 is built from 13 residues. DNA of the CDR3: TGCGCCAGCATGGGACAGGGCACAGATACGCAGTATTTT. Translating gives CASMGQGTDTQYF.

This chain links TRBV6-1 with TRBJ1-2, with D possibly TRBD1 on 5 matching bases. Germline CDR1 is MNHNS and CDR2 is SASEGT. The CDR3 length is 14 residues. The V and J ends lost 1 base and 7 bases respectively, with 13 bases between them. CDR3 nucleotide sequence: TGTGCCAGCAGTGAAGTCGGGCAGGGCGCTGGCTACACCTTC. Amino acids: CASSEVGQGAGYTF.

The chain has TRBV5-1 and TRBJ2-5, with a weak D call TRBD2 (6 bases). The CDR3 length is 14 residues. The germline V gene encodes CDR1 SGHRS and CDR2 YFSETQ. V was shortened by 2 bases and J by 4 bases, with 12 bases between the two germline ends. CDR3 region: CASSFEGGAETQYF. CDR3 coding DNA: TGCGCCAGCAGCTTCGAGGGAGGAGCAGAGACCCAGTACTTC. Looking up the rest from reference TRBV5-1 and TRBJ2-5 gives the full variable domain: KAGVTQTPRYLIKTRGQQVTLSCSPISGHRSVSWYQQTPGQGLQFLFEYFSETQRNKGNFPGRFSGRQFSNSRSEMNVSTLELGDSALYLCASSFEGGAETQYFGPGTRLLVL.

The chain is built from TRBV6-5 and TRBJ1-1; no clear D. The CDR3 spans 14 residues. V was cut by 10 bases and J by 2 bases, with 17 bases left in between. Germline CDR1 is MNHEY and CDR2 is SVGAGI. CDR3 nucleotide sequence: TGTGCCACGAACCGGGCGGGTCTCAACACTGAAGCTTTCTTT. Translation: CATNRAGLNTEAFF.

V gene TRBV6-1 combines with J gene TRBJ2-5; weak D call: TRBD1 (6 bases). This CDR3 region has 16 residues. The germline gives CDR1 MNHNS, CDR2 SASEGT. Trimming stripped 3 bases from V and 3 bases from J, with 17 bases between. CDR3 DNA sequence: TGTGCCAGCAGTGAGAGGCAGGGGATACCGAAAGAGACCCAGTACTTC. Residues: CASSERQGIPKETQYF.

The CDR3 DNA reads TGCGCCAGCAGCCAAGAGGGACATTGGGTGATGGGAAACACCATATATTTT. This gives the protein CASSQEGHWVMGNTIYF. J is TRBJ1-3 and V is TRBV4-1, with a possible D match to TRBD1 (6 bases). Germline CDR1 reads MGHRA; CDR2 reads YSYEKL. The ends were cut back, 0 bases at V and 4 bases at J, with 16 bases in the middle. The CDR3 is 17 amino acids.